These 29 T cell receptor beta chains were sequenced from one sample in a study of shared clonotypes between healthy human individuals. Measured with immunoSEQ multiplex PCR; TCRdb has only the in-frame clones, and not every one. The sample records over 2 million clones, roughly 90% being singletons. Sample: naive CD4+ T cells from PBMCs. Subset here: CD45RA+ positively selected. The receptors stem from a young man in good health. Some clones in this sample may be carry-over from other donors' samples.

This rearrangement joins TRBV9 to TRBJ1-3, with 7 bases identical to TRBD1. The J segment lost 9 bases and the V segment lost 2 bases, leaving 14 bases of the junction unmatched. Germline CDR1 is SGDLS and CDR2 is YYNGEE. This CDR3 has 16 residues. CDR3 amino acids: CASSVEADRFGGTIYF. In nucleotides, the CDR3 is TGTGCCAGCAGCGTTGAAGCGGACAGGTTTGGTGGCACCATATATTTT.

The chain joins TRBV7-9 to TRBJ2-7, with D maybe TRBD2 (6 bases). The CDR3 is 16 residues long. Trimming left V 4 bases short and J 3 bases short, with 19 bases between. Germline CDR1 is SEHNR and CDR2 is FQNEAQ (reference sequence). CDR3 sequence (DNA): TGTGCCAGCAGCTATTCTAGGATAGCGGCCTTCTACGAGCAGTACTTC. Its protein product is CASSYSRIAAFYEQYF.

The chain employs TRBV4-3 and TRBJ2-2, with 12 bases that match TRBD1. The trim removed 3 bases at V and 4 bases at J, leaving 3 bases unmatched. This CDR3 comprises 16 residues. The germline CDR1 and CDR2 sequences are LGHNA and YSLEER. CDR3 residues: CASSQMGQGATGELFF. The CDR3 DNA is TGCGCCAGCAGCCAGATGGGACAGGGGGCCACCGGGGAGCTGTTTTTT.

This chain uses TRBV5-1 with TRBJ2-7, with TRBD2 identical over 10 bases. Germline lookup yields CDR1 SGHRS and CDR2 YFSETQ. V was pared by 4 bases and J by 4 bases, with 14 bases of the junction left unmatched. CDR3 length: 17 amino acids. The CDR3 loop is CASSRIPSGSGQYEQYF. DNA for the CDR3: TGCGCCAGCAGCCGGATTCCTAGCGGGAGTGGGCAGTACGAGCAGTACTTC.

The chain combines TRBV10-2 with TRBJ1-5; 8 bases map to TRBD1. The germline V gene encodes CDR1 WSHSY and CDR2 SAAADI. This CDR3 is 15 amino acids long. The V gene end was trimmed by 4 bases and the J gene end by 6 bases; junction bases not matched to a gene: 8. The CDR3 loop is CASSADRVDVQPQHF. CDR3 in DNA: TGCGCCAGCAGTGCGGACAGGGTGGATGTTCAGCCCCAGCATTTT.

This chain joins TRBV6-5 and TRBJ2-7; 8 positions match TRBD1. V trimming: 2 bases; J trimming: 2 bases; junction bases outside the gene matches: 2. CDR1 and CDR2 from the germline V gene are MNHEY and SVGAGI. CDR3 length: 14 residues. The CDR3 protein is CASSYKDRAYEQYF. The CDR3 region has the DNA TGTGCCAGCAGTTACAAGGACAGGGCCTACGAGCAGTACTTC.

The count of this clone is one. The chain is built from TRBV2 and TRBJ1-1; D ambiguous. V lost 6 bases and J lost 9, with 14 bases in between. Germline CDR1 reads SNHLY; CDR2 reads FYNNEI. CDR3 length equals 12 residues. The CDR3 region is CASSPTVGKAFF. CDR3 DNA: TGTGCCAGCAGCCCGACGGTAGGGAAAGCTTTCTTT.

The rearrangement joins TRBV28 to TRBJ1-1; 7 bases are a match to TRBD1. CDR3 length: 12 residues. From germline, CDR1 is MDHEN and CDR2 SYDVKM. V lost 2 bases to trimming and J lost 12 bases; unmatched junction nucleotides: 6. The CDR3 DNA reads TGTGCCAGCAGTTTAAAGGACAGGCGATCTTTCTTT. It is translated as CASSLKDRRSFF.

This chain links TRBV29-1 with TRBJ2-1; a possible D gene is TRBD2 (5 bases). From germline, CDR1 is SQVTM and CDR2 ANQGSEA. There are 12 residues in the CDR3. The V end lost 3 bases, the J end lost 6 bases, and 9 bases lay between the germline ends. CDR3 DNA sequence: TGCAGCGTTGATGGAGAGGGCAATGAGCAGTTCTTC. This gives the protein CSVDGEGNEQFF.

This clone has a single count. V and J are TRBV30 and TRBJ1-2, with D unclear. V gave up 3 bases and J gave up 6 bases, with 17 bases separating them. Germline V lookup: CDR1 GTSNPN, CDR2 SVGIG (reference sequence). This CDR3 is built from 14 residues. As DNA, the CDR3 is TGTGCCTGGAGCCGCAGGTCCCGGAAGAATGGCTACACCTTC. The encoded protein is CAWSRRSRKNGYTF.

V is TRBV28 and J is TRBJ1-1; D unclear. Germline lookup yields CDR1 MDHEN and CDR2 SYDVKM. V gave up 8 bases and J gave up 0 bases, with 10 bases separating them. The CDR3 totals 13 residues. The CDR3 nucleotides read TGTGCCAGCTTTAGTTCCCTGAACACTGAAGCTTTCTTT. Its protein is CASFSSLNTEAFF. Full variable domain (missing parts from reference TRBV28 and TRBJ1-1): DVKVTQSSRYLVKRTGEKVFLECVQDMDHENMFWYRQDPGLGLRLIYFSYDVKMKEKGDIPEGYSVSREKKERFSLILESASTNQTSMYLCASFSSLNTEAFFGQGTRLTVV.

The chain uses TRBV27 and TRBJ2-1; unclear D gene. V was pared by 4 bases and J by 15 bases, with 16 bases between. The CDR3 runs 12 residues. Germline V gives CDR1 MNHEY, CDR2 SMNVEV (reference sequence). Here the CDR3 DNA reads TGTGCCAGCAGTTCCGACGGATTTTTTGCGTTCTTC. It yields the protein CASSSDGFFAFF.

This CDR3 is CASSPGERDHSYEQYF. CDR3 DNA sequence: TGTGCCAGCAGCCCCGGGGAGCGGGATCACTCCTACGAGCAGTACTTC. The rearrangement uses TRBV11-2 and TRBJ2-7; 7 bases align to TRBD2. Germline V gene data show CDR1 as SGHAT and CDR2 as FQNNGV. The CDR3 contains 16 residues. V lost 5 bases, J lost 0 bases, and 10 bases stayed unmatched.

CDR3 in DNA: TGTGCCAGCAGCTCGGTAGGGGGTTCGCTCTCTGGAAACACCATATATTTT. This translates into CASSSVGGSLSGNTIYF. The chain carries TRBV7-2 and TRBJ1-3; perhaps TRBD1 as D (6 bases). The germline gives CDR1 SGHTA, CDR2 FQGNSA. Trimming took 4 bases from V and 0 from J, leaving 16 bases between them. CDR3 length: 17 residues.

The chain links TRBV19 to TRBJ1-2, with 8 nucleotides matching TRBD1. The V gene end was trimmed by 5 bases and the J gene end by 8 bases; junction bases not matched to a gene: 7. Germline-derived CDR1 and CDR2 are LNHDA and SQIVND (reference sequence). The CDR3 runs 13 residues. The CDR3 sequence: CASSLRDRRGYTF. The DNA for the CDR3 is TGTGCCAGTAGTCTCCGGGACAGGCGGGGCTACACCTTC.

With respect to this clone: Additional DNA sequences in this sample encode the identical CDR3. V and J are TRBV30 and TRBJ1-3; D is ambiguous. The ends were cut back, 0 bases at V and 4 bases at J, with 4 bases in the middle. The CDR3 is made up of 12 amino acids. Per germline, CDR1 GTSNPN and CDR2 SVGIG (reference sequence). The CDR3 DNA reads TGTGCCTGGAGTGTACCCGGAAACACCATATATTTT. It codes for CAWSVPGNTIYF.

This clone was detected only a few times. The chain employs TRBV2 and TRBJ1-3, with D unclear. Germline CDR1 is SNHLY and CDR2 is FYNNEI. Trimming pared 3 bases from V and 4 bases from J, leaving 7 bases between. This CDR3 comprises 13 residues. The CDR3 loop is CASSDRWGNTIYF. The CDR3 DNA sequence: TGTGCCAGCAGTGATAGATGGGGAAACACCATATATTTT.

The V gene is TRBV7-9, the J gene TRBJ1-4; the D is unclear. This CDR3 region has 13 residues. V lost 2 bases and J lost 8, with 9 bases in between. Germline V CDR1 and CDR2: SEHNR, FQNEAQ (reference sequence). The CDR3 sequence is CASSLKSREKLFF. CDR3 coding DNA: TGTGCCAGCAGCTTAAAGTCTCGGGAAAAACTGTTTTTT.

The chain employs TRBV10-1 and TRBJ2-7; the D gene could be TRBD1 or TRBD2 (6 bases each). The V gene lost 3 bases and the J gene lost 0 bases, with 15 bases spanning the gap. CDR1 and CDR2 from the germline V gene are WNHNN and SYGVQD (reference sequence). The length of the CDR3 is 16 residues. CDR3 amino acids: CASSDVRRDNSYEQYF. CDR3 coding DNA: TGCGCCAGCAGTGATGTTAGGCGGGACAACTCCTACGAGCAGTACTTC.

This chain connects TRBV6-1 to TRBJ2-7, with 7 bases lining up with TRBD1. Trimming at V came to 7 bases and at J to 5 bases, leaving 11 bases not matched to a gene. The V gene's germline CDR1 is MNHNS and CDR2 SASEGT. The CDR3 loop spans 14 amino acids. As DNA, the CDR3 is TGTGCCAGCACAAGCCTGACAGGGTCCCACGAGCAGTACTTC. Its translation is CASTSLTGSHEQYF.

The chain combines TRBV30 with TRBJ2-1, with D possibly being TRBD2 (6 bases). V dropped 5 bases and J dropped 5 bases, with 13 bases sitting between them. The germline V gene has CDR1 GTSNPN and CDR2 SVGIG (reference sequence). The CDR3 totals 13 residues. CDR3 loop: CAWGGIPHNEQFF. CDR3 sequence (DNA): TGTGCCTGGGGGGGGATTCCCCACAATGAGCAGTTCTTC.

The chain couples TRBV29-1 to TRBJ2-1; no reliable D call. The CDR3 is 14 amino acids. V lost 7 bases, J lost 2 bases, and 15 bases lay in between. Germline CDR1 and CDR2: SQVTM and ANQGSEA. DNA for the CDR3: TGCAGCGCCGAGAGCCGAGGAGCCTACAATGAGCAGTTCTTC. This codes for CSAESRGAYNEQFF.

The rearrangement uses TRBV7-9 and TRBJ2-5; 7 nucleotides agree with TRBD1. This CDR3 region has 15 residues. V was pared by 2 bases and J by 5 bases, with 8 bases of the junction left unmatched. Germline V gene sequence: CDR1 SEHNR, CDR2 FQNEAQ (reference sequence). The CDR3 DNA reads TGTGCCAGCAGCTTATTAGGGGGCGCCGAGGAGACCCAGTACTTC. As protein: CASSLLGGAEETQYF.

The chain links TRBV7-6 to TRBJ1-1, with D possibly being TRBD1 (5 bases). CDR3 length equals 14 residues. Trimming took 7 bases from V and 0 from J, leaving 12 bases between them. Germline-derived CDR1 and CDR2 are SGHVS and FNYEAQ. The CDR3 nucleotides read TGTGCCAGCACCATGGGACGGATGAACACTGAAGCTTTCTTT. Residues: CASTMGRMNTEAFF.

The chain recombines TRBV19 with TRBJ2-5, with a possible D match to TRBD1 (5 bases). V lost 9 bases to trimming and J lost 5 bases, with 10 bases between them. The germline gives CDR1 LNHDA, CDR2 SQIVND (reference sequence). The CDR3 runs to 11 residues. In nucleotides, the CDR3 is TGTGCCAGCCAGGGTGCGGAGACCCAGTACTTC. This encodes CASQGAETQYF.

The V and J genes are TRBV5-1 and TRBJ2-3; D not resolved. V was trimmed by 5 bases and J by 4 bases, leaving 11 bases between them. The germline V gene has CDR1 SGHRS and CDR2 YFSETQ. CDR3 length: 13 amino acids. CDR3 in amino acids: CASRQRSSDTQYF. CDR3 nucleotide sequence: TGCGCCAGCAGACAACGATCGTCAGATACGCAGTATTTT. The full variable domain, rest sourced from reference TRBV5-1 and TRBJ2-3, is KAGVTQTPRYLIKTRGQQVTLSCSPISGHRSVSWYQQTPGQGLQFLFEYFSETQRNKGNFPGRFSGRQFSNSRSEMNVSTLELGDSALYLCASRQRSSDTQYFGPGTRLTVL.

This clone was observed a few times. Other DNA sequences within the sample encode an identical CDR3. This chain links TRBV2 with TRBJ2-7; D not resolved. The CDR3 has 11 residues. The germline CDR1 and CDR2 sequences are SNHLY and FYNNEI. With 6 bases removed from V and 2 bases from J, the gap between germline ends came to 5 bases. CDR3 in DNA: TGTGCCAGCAGCTATACCTACGAGCAGTACTTC. Protein sequence: CASSYTYEQYF.

The chain's CDR3 is CASSYWRGEKLFF. CDR3 DNA: TGTGCCAGCAGTTACTGGAGAGGCGAAAAACTGTTTTTT. The rearrangement uses TRBV6-5 and TRBJ1-4; D is undetermined. V lost 1 base to trimming and J lost 8 bases, with 8 bases between them. Per the germline V gene, CDR1 is MNHEY and CDR2 is SVGAGI. The CDR3 spans 13 residues.

V gene TRBV6-6 combines with J gene TRBJ1-5; no reliable D call. This CDR3 spans 14 amino acids. Germline CDR1 and CDR2: MNHNY and SVGAGI (reference sequence). The ends were cut back, 6 bases at V and 0 bases at J, with 9 bases in the middle. CDR3 DNA: TGTGCCAGCAGCGAGGTAAATAGCAATCAGCCCCAGCATTTT. This translates into CASSEVNSNQPQHF.